These 7 T cell receptor beta chains originate from one sample sequenced in a study of shared clonotypes between healthy human individuals. Repertoires were generated with immunoSEQ multiplex PCR, while TCRdb's copy carries only in-frame clones and drops some. The repertoire holds more than 2 million clones, with roughly 95% as singletons. The sample consisted of naive CD4+ T cells sorted from blood. Subset: CD45RA+ positively selected. These receptors originate from a man younger than 30 in good health.

The V and J genes are TRBV9 and TRBJ2-2, with 7 bases matching TRBD1. The CDR3 consists of 17 residues. Per the germline V gene, CDR1 is SGDLS and CDR2 is YYNGEE. V gave up 0 bases and J gave up 4 bases; unmatched junction bases: 9. The CDR3: CASSVVSTGYTTGELFF. The CDR3 region has the DNA TGTGCCAGCAGCGTAGTTTCGACAGGGTATACCACCGGGGAGCTGTTTTTT.

The rearrangement links TRBV5-1 to TRBJ1-2, with unresolved D. The CDR3 totals 16 residues. Trimming took off 4 bases at V and 0 bases at J, with 16 bases between the two ends. The germline gives CDR1 SGHRS, CDR2 YFSETQ. CDR3 loop: CASSVGPTRPNYGYTF. CDR3 DNA: TGCGCCAGCAGCGTCGGCCCCACGAGACCTAACTATGGCTACACCTTC.

The rearrangement joins TRBV18 to TRBJ2-2, with a possible D match to TRBD2 (5 bases). Between the trimmed V and J ends, which lost 3 bases and 4 bases, there was a span of 12 bases. CDR1 and CDR2 from the germline V gene are KGHSH and LQKENI. This CDR3 region has 15 residues. In nucleotides, the CDR3 is TGTGCCAGCTCACCTGAGGGCCGGAGCACCGGGGAGCTGTTTTTT. This codes for CASSPEGRSTGELFF.

V usage is TRBV9 and J usage is TRBJ2-1, with 10 nucleotides matching TRBD1. The CDR3 has 14 amino acids. The germline CDR1 and CDR2 sequences are SGDLS and YYNGEE. With V trimmed by 3 bases and J by 4 bases, 1 base remained unmatched. The CDR3 DNA reads TGTGCCAGCAGCGAGGGACAGGGGTACAATGAGCAGTTCTTC. Residues: CASSEGQGYNEQFF.

This clone was seen only once. The chain employs TRBV18 and TRBJ1-1; 8 nucleotides line up with TRBD1. With V trimmed by 4 bases and J by 3 bases, 7 bases remained unmatched. The CDR3 is 15 amino acids. The germline gives CDR1 KGHSH, CDR2 LQKENI. The CDR3 sequence is CASSQIQGEYTEAFF. The CDR3 DNA reads TGTGCCAGCTCACAAATACAGGGGGAGTACACTGAAGCTTTCTTT. Using reference TRBV18 and TRBJ1-1 for the parts outside the CDR3, the full variable domain is NAGVMQNPRHLVRRRGQEARLRCSPMKGHSHVYWYRQLPEEGLKFMVYLQKENIIDESGMPKERFSAEFPKEGPSILRIQQVVRGDSAAYFCASSQIQGEYTEAFFGQGTRLTVV.

The V gene is TRBV29-1, the J gene TRBJ2-3; 9 bases line up with TRBD2. CDR1 is SQVTM, CDR2 ANQGSEA, per germline. This CDR3 region has 14 residues. V gave up 5 bases and J gave up 4 bases; unmatched junction bases: 7. The CDR3 region has the DNA TGCAGCGTTCTTCAGGCGGGAGGGGCAGATACGCAGTATTTT. It yields the protein CSVLQAGGADTQYF.

This clone was counted once. CDR3 nucleotide sequence: TGTGCCAGCAACCTAGGGGGACAAGACCGCAGGCTCTATGGCTACACCTTC. Protein sequence: CASNLGGQDRRLYGYTF. V is TRBV28 and J is TRBJ1-2; perhaps TRBD1 as D (6 bases). With 7 bases removed from V and 4 bases from J, the gap between germline ends came to 25 bases. This CDR3 contains 17 residues. Germline CDR1 and CDR2: MDHEN and SYDVKM.